The 30 T cell receptor beta chains below were found in one sample sequenced in a study of control samples from healthy donors and cancer patients. Profiled with immunoSEQ multiplex PCR; TCRdb holds only in-frame clones, not every one. The table records about 220,000 clones, 85% to 95% of them present only once. Specimen: blood. The receptors originated from a man aged 45-65 years in good health.

The gene calls are TRBV29-1 and TRBJ1-1; D might be TRBD1 (5 bases). Germline V gives CDR1 SQVTM, CDR2 ANQGSEA. This CDR3 is 13 amino acids long. Trimming pared 7 bases from V and 1 base from J, leaving 13 bases between. The DNA for the CDR3 is TGCAGCGGCCAGTTTGGACAGAACACTGAAGCTTTCTTT. It yields the protein CSGQFGQNTEAFF.

This clone was picked up one time. V is TRBV28 and J is TRBJ2-3, with 8 bases identical to TRBD1. CDR1 is MDHEN and CDR2 is SYDVKM in the germline V gene. Losses at the gene ends were 7 bases for V and 4 bases for J; bases not matched to a gene: 7. The CDR3 consists of 14 residues. The CDR3 DNA sequence: TGTGCCAGCATCGGACAGGGAACGGCAGATACGCAGTATTTT. Protein sequence: CASIGQGTADTQYF.

The rearrangement links TRBV2 to TRBJ2-5; maybe TRBD2 (6 bases). This CDR3 spans 12 amino acids. V gave up 4 bases and J gave up 4 bases, with 7 bases separating them. Germline assignment: CDR1 SNHLY and CDR2 FYNNEI. The CDR3 bases are TGTGCCAGCAGTGTGGGGGGAGAGACCCAGTACTTC. It specifies CASSVGGETQYF.

V gene TRBV19 combines with J gene TRBJ2-1, with TRBD1 matching 12 bases. J gave up 7 bases and V 9 bases, and 7 bases lay outside the gene matches. CDR3 length equals 14 residues. In germline, CDR1 is LNHDA, CDR2 SQIVND (reference sequence). CDR3 loop: CASRGQGAGNEQFF. The CDR3 bases are TGTGCCAGCCGGGGACAGGGGGCAGGTAATGAGCAGTTCTTC.

This sequence joins TRBV19 and TRBJ1-5, with 8 positions matching TRBD1. The V segment lost 4 bases and the J segment 7 bases; nucleotides outside the gene matches: 12. CDR1 LNHDA and CDR2 SQIVND come from the germline V gene (reference sequence). This CDR3 region has 16 residues. The CDR3 reads CASSTPGQGGDQPQHF. The CDR3 DNA sequence: TGTGCCAGTAGTACTCCTGGACAGGGAGGCGACCAGCCCCAGCATTTT. The full variable domain, in which reference TRBV19 and TRBJ1-5 provide the parts outside the CDR3, is DGGITQSPKYLFRKEGQNVTLSCEQNLNHDAMYWYRQDPGQGLRLIYYSQIVNDFQKGDIAEGYSVSREKKESFPLTVTSAQKNPTAFYLCASSTPGQGGDQPQHFGDGTRLSIL.

The chain couples TRBV5-4 to TRBJ2-3; 13 bases match TRBD2. Germline-derived CDR1 and CDR2 are SGHNT and YYREEE (reference sequence). CDR3 length: 16 residues. The ends lost 3 bases at V and 1 base at J; junction bases unmatched: 2. The CDR3 here is CASSYGTSGGTDTQYF. The DNA of the CDR3 is TGTGCCAGCAGCTACGGGACTAGCGGGGGCACAGATACGCAGTATTTT.

The chain combines TRBV6-5 with TRBJ1-1; D perhaps matches TRBD1 (6 bases). This CDR3 region has 14 residues. Trimming left V 2 bases short and J 1 base short, with 8 bases between. Germline CDR1 MNHEY, CDR2 SVGAGI. CDR3 region: CASSYDRQNTEAFF. In DNA form, the CDR3 reads TGTGCCAGCAGTTACGACAGGCAGAACACTGAAGCTTTCTTT.

The genes are TRBV7-9 and TRBJ1-6; the D is unclear. V lost 4 bases and J lost 8, with 24 bases in between. The CDR3 extends over 18 amino acids. Germline CDR1 reads SEHNR; CDR2 reads FQNEAQ (reference sequence). CDR3 coding DNA: TGTGCCAGCAGCTCGAACCCCGGGAGAGGTCAACTGGATTCACCCCTCCACTTT. It translates to CASSSNPGRGQLDSPLHF.

The chain carries TRBV7-8 and TRBJ1-3, with 7 positions matching TRBD1. CDR3 length equals 18 residues. Trimming cost V 1 base and J 3 bases; bases outside gene matches: 12. Germline values: CDR1 SGHVS, CDR2 FQNEAQ. CDR3 in DNA: TGTGCCAGCAGCTTAGTAAATAGGGGGCAGAAATTTGGAAACACCATATATTTT. Translating gives CASSLVNRGQKFGNTIYF.

The chain joins TRBV3-1 (or the pseudogene TRBV3-2) to TRBJ2-1; D gene ambiguous. V was trimmed by 2 bases and J by 0 bases, leaving 8 bases between them. Germline V gene lookup returns CDR1 LGHDT and CDR2 YNNKEL (reference sequence). The CDR3 length is 15 residues. The CDR3 sequence: CASSQRPDSYNEQFF. CDR3 nucleotide sequence: TGTGCCAGCAGCCAACGACCAGACTCCTACAATGAGCAGTTCTTC.

This sequence joins TRBV11-2 and TRBJ2-1, with a weak D call TRBD1 (6 bases). V was shortened by 6 bases and J by 4 bases, with 25 bases between the two germline ends. Germline CDR1 is SGHAT and CDR2 is FQNNGV. The CDR3 length is 18 residues. The CDR3 protein is CASRGRDTLLKLYNEQFF. The CDR3 DNA reads as TGTGCCAGCAGGGGCCGGGACACTTTACTAAAACTTTACAATGAGCAGTTCTTC.

This chain uses TRBV10-3 with TRBJ1-4; D uncertain. The CDR3 runs to 17 residues. V was pared by 1 base and J by 0 bases, with 12 bases between. Germline V gives CDR1 ENHRY, CDR2 SYGVKD. CDR3 bases: TGTGCCATCAGTGAGTTCCCTGGCGGGACAACTAATGAAAAACTGTTTTTT. This translates into CAISEFPGGTTNEKLFF.

This clone has only a few counts. This chain links TRBV19 with TRBJ1-2; tentative D call: TRBD1 (6 bases). Between the trimmed V and J ends, which lost 7 bases and 5 bases, there was a span of 26 bases. The CDR3 spans 17 residues. Per the germline V gene, CDR1 is LNHDA and CDR2 is SQIVND (reference sequence). This CDR3 reads CASTGYSLLTGAYGYTF. The CDR3 region has the DNA TGTGCCAGTACAGGGTACTCTCTCCTGACAGGAGCATATGGCTACACCTTC. Looking up the rest from reference TRBV19 and TRBJ1-2 gives the full variable domain: DGGITQSPKYLFRKEGQNVTLSCEQNLNHDAMYWYRQDPGQGLRLIYYSQIVNDFQKGDIAEGYSVSREKKESFPLTVTSAQKNPTAFYLCASTGYSLLTGAYGYTFGSGTRLTVV.

The chain uses TRBV30 and TRBJ1-2, with D uncertain. V lost 2 bases and J 4 bases, leaving 8 bases between the germline ends. Germline V gene sequence: CDR1 GTSNPN, CDR2 SVGIG (reference sequence). The CDR3 extends over 12 amino acids. CDR3 DNA: TGTGCCTGGAGTCCCAATATCTATGGCTACACCTTC. This gives the protein CAWSPNIYGYTF.

This rearrangement joins TRBV29-1 to TRBJ1-2, with D uncertain. The CDR3 contains 11 residues. CDR1 and CDR2 (germline): SQVTM, ANQGSEA. Trimming stripped 0 bases from V and 7 bases from J, with 6 bases between. The CDR3 coding sequence is TGCAGCGTTGAAGAAGGTGGTGGCTACACCTTC. Protein: CSVEEGGGYTF.

This rearrangement joins TRBV28 to TRBJ1-5; D uncertain. Germline V gene data show CDR1 as MDHEN and CDR2 as SYDVKM. The CDR3 is made up of 15 amino acids. V gave up 3 bases and J gave up 1 base, with 10 bases separating them. CDR3 sequence (DNA): TGTGCCAGCAGTTTTCGGCCCCTAAGCAATCAGCCCCAGCATTTT. Translation: CASSFRPLSNQPQHF. The whole variable domain, filled in from reference TRBV28 and TRBJ1-5, reads DVKVTQSSRYLVKRTGEKVFLECVQDMDHENMFWYRQDPGLGLRLIYFSYDVKMKEKGDIPEGYSVSREKKERFSLILESASTNQTSMYLCASSFRPLSNQPQHFGDGTRLSIL.

The chain links TRBV6-6 to TRBJ1-6; 8 positions match TRBD1. Germline V gene lookup returns CDR1 MNHNY and CDR2 SVGAGI (reference sequence). V shed 6 bases and J 13 bases; nucleotides not matched to a gene: 14. This CDR3 is built from 15 residues. CDR3 DNA sequence: TGTGCCAGCAGCACATCCGGGACAGGCGCTTCGCCCCTCCACTTT. It yields the protein CASSTSGTGASPLHF.

This sequence joins TRBV6-6 and TRBJ1-4; the D is unclear. The V end lost 6 bases, the J end lost 0 bases, and 8 bases lay between the germline ends. Germline values: CDR1 MNHNY, CDR2 SVGAGI (reference sequence). The CDR3 runs 14 residues. The CDR3 reads CASRPIATNEKLFF. For the CDR3, the DNA is TGTGCCAGCAGGCCAATTGCAACTAATGAAAAACTGTTTTTT.

The V and J genes are TRBV5-4 and TRBJ2-3; 9 bases map to TRBD2. Germline V CDR1 and CDR2: SGHNT, YYREEE (reference sequence). The CDR3 length is 15 residues. V was pared by 4 bases and J by 3 bases, with 6 bases of the junction left unmatched. The CDR3 DNA is TGTGCCAGCAGCCGCGGGAGGGGAATTACAGATACGCAGTATTTT. It encodes CASSRGRGITDTQYF.

The J gene is TRBJ1-3, the V gene TRBV30; 7 bases align to TRBD1. The CDR3 extends over 14 amino acids. V was pared by 3 bases and J by 3 bases, with 5 bases of the junction left unmatched. Germline lookup yields CDR1 GTSNPN and CDR2 SVGIG (reference sequence). The CDR3 region has the DNA TGTGCCTGGAGCCCGACAGGGAATGGAAACACCATATATTTT. Translated, it gives CAWSPTGNGNTIYF.

V is TRBV5-1 and J is TRBJ1-3, with D uncertain. There are 15 residues in the CDR3. CDR1 is SGHRS, CDR2 YFSETQ, per germline. With 3 bases removed from V and 2 bases from J, the gap between germline ends came to 12 bases. CDR3 region: CASSYLSGPGNTIYF. CDR3 coding DNA: TGCGCCAGCAGCTACCTGTCCGGGCCTGGAAACACCATATATTTT.

This chain joins TRBV7-2 and TRBJ2-3; D is unclear. Germline-derived CDR1 and CDR2 are SGHTA and FQGNSA. The length of the CDR3 is 13 residues. The V and J ends lost 5 bases and 2 bases respectively, with 8 bases between them. The CDR3 spells CASSTPSTDTQYF. The CDR3 DNA reads as TGTGCCAGCAGCACCCCCTCCACAGATACGCAGTATTTT.

The chain has TRBV28 and TRBJ1-2; the match to TRBD1 covers 7 bases. Germline CDR1 MDHEN, CDR2 SYDVKM. V shed 4 bases, J shed 1 base, and the junction held 6 bases outside the gene matches. The CDR3 length is 15 residues. In DNA form, the CDR3 reads TGTGCCAGCAGTTCACAGGGGATCCTTAACTATGGCTACACCTTC. As protein: CASSSQGILNYGYTF.

This chain connects TRBV28 to TRBJ1-5; D remains ambiguous. The CDR3 covers 15 residues. CDR1 and CDR2 (germline): MDHEN, SYDVKM. Trimming removed 6 bases at V and 4 bases at J, with 16 bases between. For the CDR3, the DNA is TGTGCCAGCAGCCTCGACCTGGGTAAGAATCAGCCCCAGCATTTT. Translation gives CASSLDLGKNQPQHF.

The V and J genes are TRBV10-3 and TRBJ1-5; TRBD1 agrees at 9 bases. The CDR3 contains 14 residues. Germline values: CDR1 ENHRY, CDR2 SYGVKD. V was clipped by 6 bases and J by 6 bases; unmatched bases: 6. The CDR3 DNA sequence: TGTGCCATCAGCGACAGGGGGTTTGTTCAGCCCCAGCATTTT. Its translation is CAISDRGFVQPQHF.

This clone occurred a few times. This chain connects TRBV28 to TRBJ1-1; 8 bases are shared with TRBD1. Germline V gene sequence: CDR1 MDHEN, CDR2 SYDVKM. There are 14 residues in the CDR3. With V trimmed by 4 bases and J by 3 bases, 4 bases remained unmatched. Here the CDR3 reads CASSSDRGYTEAFF. The CDR3 DNA sequence: TGTGCCAGCAGTTCCGACAGGGGATACACTGAAGCTTTCTTT.

This clone was detected once. V is TRBV7-8 and J is TRBJ2-1; D uncertain. CDR3 length: 15 amino acids. The V and J ends lost 5 bases and 0 bases respectively, with 11 bases between them. The germline CDR1 and CDR2 sequences are SGHVS and FQNEAQ. Here the CDR3 reads CASSHYESSYNEQFF. The CDR3 DNA sequence: TGTGCCAGCAGCCATTACGAAAGCTCCTACAATGAGCAGTTCTTC. Together with reference TRBV7-8 and TRBJ2-1, the CDR3 gives the full variable domain: GAGVSQSPRYKVAKRGQDVALRCDPISGHVSLFWYQQALGQGPEFLTYFQNEAQLDKSGLPSDRFFAERPEGSVSTLKIQRTQQEDSAVYLCASSHYESSYNEQFFGPGTRLTVL.

The chain uses TRBV7-8 and TRBJ1-3; TRBD1 matches at 9 bases. V shed 5 bases and J 6 bases; nucleotides not matched to a gene: 11. Germline V gene lookup returns CDR1 SGHVS and CDR2 FQNEAQ. This CDR3 is built from 16 residues. In DNA form, the CDR3 reads TGTGCCAGCAGCCAAATACCGGGACAGGGCCCAAACACCATATATTTT. Translation gives CASSQIPGQGPNTIYF.

The chain employs TRBV19 and TRBJ1-5; D is possibly TRBD1 (5 bases). CDR3 length: 16 amino acids. V was cut by 5 bases and J by 1 base, with 15 bases left in between. The germline V gene encodes CDR1 LNHDA and CDR2 SQIVND (reference sequence). The CDR3 loop reads CASSRGAGVSNQPQHF. CDR3 nucleotides: TGTGCCAGTAGTCGTGGGGCTGGAGTGAGCAATCAGCCCCAGCATTTT.

The chain links TRBV11-2 to TRBJ2-4; D is unclear. There are 14 residues in the CDR3. With 1 base removed from V and 8 bases from J, the gap between germline ends came to 12 bases. Germline V lookup: CDR1 SGHAT, CDR2 FQNNGV. CDR3 sequence: CASSLGPLRDIQYF. The DNA for the CDR3 is TGTGCCAGCAGCTTAGGGCCGCTCCGGGACATTCAGTACTTC.